These 9 T cell receptor beta chains came from one sample sequenced in a study of blood T cell repertoires in COVID-19. Clones were sequenced by immunoSEQ multiplex PCR, and TCRdb holds only the in-frame ones, with some missing. The sample has 150,000 to 250,000 clones, roughly four fifths seen once. Sequencing was performed on PBMCs or T cells enriched from blood (not recorded which). Receptors originate from a man aged 40-55 years who had recovered from COVID-19.

The chain has TRBV19 and TRBJ1-2; weak D call: TRBD1 (6 bases). Trimming took off 4 bases at V and 1 base at J, with 13 bases between the two ends. The CDR3 has 15 amino acids. Germline assignment: CDR1 LNHDA and CDR2 SQIVND (reference sequence). CDR3 protein: CASSRDNLLNYGYTF. Here the CDR3 DNA reads TGTGCCAGTAGTAGGGACAACTTGCTTAACTATGGCTACACCTTC.

CDR3 in DNA: TGTGCCAGCAGCTCATTGACACTTCATACTTCGAGCTCTGGAAACACCATATATTTT. The encoded protein is CASSSLTLHTSSSGNTIYF. The rearrangement joins TRBV7-9 to TRBJ1-3; the D is unclear. Trimming took off 4 bases at V and 0 bases at J, with 22 bases between the two ends. This CDR3 spans 19 amino acids. Germline CDR1 reads SEHNR; CDR2 reads FQNEAQ (reference sequence).

The chain uses TRBV19 and TRBJ2-4; D ambiguous. V gave up 1 base and J gave up 0 bases, with 4 bases separating them. Germline V CDR1 and CDR2: LNHDA, SQIVND (reference sequence). The CDR3 is 14 residues long. The chain's CDR3 is CASSIVEAKNIQYF. CDR3 coding DNA: TGTGCCAGTAGTATAGTAGAAGCCAAAAACATTCAGTACTTC.

The chain couples TRBV5-4 to TRBJ1-2, with a weak D call TRBD1 (5 bases). V lost 3 bases and J lost 3, with 15 bases in between. CDR1 SGHNT and CDR2 YYREEE come from the germline V gene (reference sequence). The CDR3 length is 15 residues. The DNA for the CDR3 is TGTGCCAGCAGCTACTACGGGGGTGAACACTATGGCTACACCTTC. This translates into CASSYYGGEHYGYTF. Combining the CDR3 with reference TRBV5-4 and TRBJ1-2 gives the whole variable domain ETGVTQSPTHLIKTRGQQVTLRCSSQSGHNTVSWYQQALGQGPQFIFQYYREEENGRGNFPPRFSGLQFPNYSSELNVNALELDDSALYLCASSYYGGEHYGYTFGSGTRLTVV.

This clone was seen once. The chain has TRBV24-1 and TRBJ1-2, with D maybe TRBD1 (6 bases). Germline V gene data show CDR1 as KGHDR and CDR2 as SFDVKD. There are 13 residues in the CDR3. V was cut by 6 bases and J by 6 bases, with 13 bases left in between. The CDR3 spells CATSTAGADGYTF. The DNA for the CDR3 is TGTGCCACCAGTACAGCAGGGGCAGATGGCTACACCTTC.

V gene TRBV4-2 combines with J gene TRBJ2-7; a weak D match, TRBD1 (6 bases). Germline lookup yields CDR1 LGHNA and CDR2 YNFKEQ. With 0 bases removed from V and 4 bases from J, the gap between germline ends came to 16 bases. There are 16 residues in the CDR3. This CDR3 is CASSQEAFGQLYEQYF. CDR3 nucleotides: TGTGCCAGCAGCCAAGAGGCCTTCGGACAGCTTTACGAGCAGTACTTC.

The J gene is TRBJ2-6, the V gene TRBV5-4, with D maybe TRBD1 (5 bases). The CDR3 covers 16 residues. CDR1 is SGHNT and CDR2 is YYREEE in the germline V gene (reference sequence). V was clipped by 3 bases and J by 0 bases, with 10 bases between them. The CDR3 region is CASSWRQSSGANVLTF. CDR3 nucleotides: TGTGCCAGCAGCTGGCGACAGAGCTCTGGGGCCAACGTCCTGACTTTC.

V usage is TRBV9 and J usage is TRBJ2-3; D might be TRBD2 (6 bases). V dropped 3 bases and J dropped 1 base, with 9 bases sitting between them. The germline V gene encodes CDR1 SGDLS and CDR2 YYNGEE. The CDR3 has 14 amino acids. The CDR3 loop is CASSGEDRTDTQYF. The CDR3 DNA sequence: TGTGCCAGCAGCGGGGAGGACCGCACAGATACGCAGTATTTT. Combining the CDR3 with reference TRBV9 and TRBJ2-3 gives the whole variable domain DSGVTQTPKHLITATGQRVTLRCSPRSGDLSVYWYQQSLDQGLQFLIQYYNGEERAKGNILERFSAQQFPDLHSELNLSSLELGDSALYFCASSGEDRTDTQYFGPGTRLTVL.

The chain couples TRBV5-1 to TRBJ2-3, with D tentatively TRBD2 (5 bases). Per germline, CDR1 SGHRS and CDR2 YFSETQ. V lost 6 bases and J lost 2, with 13 bases in between. The CDR3 consists of 14 residues. This CDR3 is CASTLVGATDTQYF. For the CDR3, the DNA is TGCGCCAGCACCCTGGTGGGAGCCACAGATACGCAGTATTTT.